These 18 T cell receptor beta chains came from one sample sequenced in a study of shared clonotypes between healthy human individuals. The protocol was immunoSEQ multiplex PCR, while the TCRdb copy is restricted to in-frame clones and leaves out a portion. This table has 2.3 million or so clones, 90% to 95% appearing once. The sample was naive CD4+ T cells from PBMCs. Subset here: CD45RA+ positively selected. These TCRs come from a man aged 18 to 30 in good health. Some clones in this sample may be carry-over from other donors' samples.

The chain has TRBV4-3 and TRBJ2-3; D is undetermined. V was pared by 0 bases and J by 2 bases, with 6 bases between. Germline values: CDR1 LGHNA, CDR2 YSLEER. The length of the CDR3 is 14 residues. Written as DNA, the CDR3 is TGCGCCAGCAGCCAAGACCTAGACACAGATACGCAGTATTTT. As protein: CASSQDLDTDTQYF.

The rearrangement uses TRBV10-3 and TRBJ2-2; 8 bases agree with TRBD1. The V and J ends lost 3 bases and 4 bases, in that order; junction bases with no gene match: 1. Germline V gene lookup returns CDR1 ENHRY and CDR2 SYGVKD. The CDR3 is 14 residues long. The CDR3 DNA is TGTGCCATCAGTGACACAGGGGGCACCGGGGAGCTGTTTTTT. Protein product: CAISDTGGTGELFF.

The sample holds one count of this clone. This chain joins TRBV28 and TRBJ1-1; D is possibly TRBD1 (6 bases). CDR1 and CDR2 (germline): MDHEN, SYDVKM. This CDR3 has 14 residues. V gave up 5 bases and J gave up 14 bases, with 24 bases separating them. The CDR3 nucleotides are TGTGCCAGCAGTCGGTCCGGGACACCCCACCGATTCTTCTTT. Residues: CASSRSGTPHRFFF.

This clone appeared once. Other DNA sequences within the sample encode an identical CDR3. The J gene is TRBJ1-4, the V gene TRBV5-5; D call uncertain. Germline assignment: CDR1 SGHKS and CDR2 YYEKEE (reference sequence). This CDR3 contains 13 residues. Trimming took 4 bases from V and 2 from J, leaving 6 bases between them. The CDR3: CASSPDTNEKLFF. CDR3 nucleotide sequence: TGTGCCAGCAGCCCCGACACTAATGAAAAACTGTTTTTT.

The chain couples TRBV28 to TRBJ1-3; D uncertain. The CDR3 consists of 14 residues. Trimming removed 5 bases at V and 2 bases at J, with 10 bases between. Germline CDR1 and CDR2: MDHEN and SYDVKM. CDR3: CASSPQTAGNTIYF. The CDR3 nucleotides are TGTGCCAGCAGTCCCCAGACTGCTGGAAACACCATATATTTT.

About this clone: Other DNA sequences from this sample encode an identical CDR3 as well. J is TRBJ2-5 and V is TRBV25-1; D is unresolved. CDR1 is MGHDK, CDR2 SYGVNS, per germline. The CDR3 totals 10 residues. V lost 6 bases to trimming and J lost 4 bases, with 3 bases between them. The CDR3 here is CASRGETQYF. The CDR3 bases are TGTGCCAGCAGGGGAGAGACCCAGTACTTC.

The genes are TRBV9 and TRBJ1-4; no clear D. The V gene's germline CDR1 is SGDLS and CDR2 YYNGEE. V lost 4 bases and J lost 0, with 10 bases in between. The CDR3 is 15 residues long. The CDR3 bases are TGTGCCAGCAGCCCAGCATTGGCAACTAATGAAAAACTGTTTTTT. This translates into CASSPALATNEKLFF.

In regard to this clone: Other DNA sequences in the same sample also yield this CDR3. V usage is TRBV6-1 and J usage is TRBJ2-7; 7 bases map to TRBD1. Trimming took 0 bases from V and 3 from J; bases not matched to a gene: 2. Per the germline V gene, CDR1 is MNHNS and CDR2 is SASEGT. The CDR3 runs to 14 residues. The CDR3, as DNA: TGTGCCAGCAGTGAAGCCGGGACAGTCTACGAGCAGTACTTC. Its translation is CASSEAGTVYEQYF.

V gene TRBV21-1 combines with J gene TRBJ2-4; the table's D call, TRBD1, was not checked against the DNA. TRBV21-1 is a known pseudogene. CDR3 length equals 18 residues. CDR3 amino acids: CASTHRDTLMGPKNIQYF. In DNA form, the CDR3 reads TGTGCCAGCACCCATCGGGACACCCTAATGGGCCCCAAAAACATTCAGTACTTC.

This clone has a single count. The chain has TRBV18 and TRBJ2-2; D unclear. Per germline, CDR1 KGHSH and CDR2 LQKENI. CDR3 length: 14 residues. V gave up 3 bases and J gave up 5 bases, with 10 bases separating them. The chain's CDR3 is CASSPLKKTGELFF. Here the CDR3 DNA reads TGTGCCAGCTCACCGCTAAAGAAAACCGGGGAGCTGTTTTTT.

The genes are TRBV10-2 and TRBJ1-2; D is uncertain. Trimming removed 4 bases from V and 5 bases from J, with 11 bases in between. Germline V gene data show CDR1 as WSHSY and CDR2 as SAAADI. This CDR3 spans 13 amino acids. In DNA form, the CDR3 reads TGCGCCAGCAGTGTTGTAGGAGGATATGGCTACACCTTC. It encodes CASSVVGGYGYTF.

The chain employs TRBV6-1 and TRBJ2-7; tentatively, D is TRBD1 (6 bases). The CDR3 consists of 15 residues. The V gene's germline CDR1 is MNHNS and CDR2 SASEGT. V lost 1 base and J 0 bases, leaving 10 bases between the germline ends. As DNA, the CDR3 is TGTGCCAGCAGTGAAGGGACAGCGTCCTCCTACGAGCAGTACTTC. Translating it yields CASSEGTASSYEQYF.

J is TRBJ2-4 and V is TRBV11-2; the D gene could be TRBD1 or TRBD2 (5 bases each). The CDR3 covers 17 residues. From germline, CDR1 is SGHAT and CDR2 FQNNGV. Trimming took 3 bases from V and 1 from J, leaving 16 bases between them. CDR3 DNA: TGTGCCAGCAGCTTGAATAATGGGGGTACGGCCAAAAACATTCAGTACTTC. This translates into CASSLNNGGTAKNIQYF. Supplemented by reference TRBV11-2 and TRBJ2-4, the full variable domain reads EAGVAQSPRYKIIEKRQSVAFWCNPISGHATLYWYQQILGQGPKLLIQFQNNGVVDDSQLPKDRFSAERLKGVDSTLKIQPAKLEDSAVYLCASSLNNGGTAKNIQYFGAGTRLSVL.

CDR3 DNA sequence: TGTGCCAGCAGCGTAGAATGGGGTAACACTGAAGCTTTCTTT. It is translated as CASSVEWGNTEAFF. This sequence joins TRBV9 and TRBJ1-1; no clear D. With 0 bases removed from V and 2 bases from J, the gap between germline ends came to 8 bases. The germline CDR1 and CDR2 sequences are SGDLS and YYNGEE. This CDR3 has 14 residues.

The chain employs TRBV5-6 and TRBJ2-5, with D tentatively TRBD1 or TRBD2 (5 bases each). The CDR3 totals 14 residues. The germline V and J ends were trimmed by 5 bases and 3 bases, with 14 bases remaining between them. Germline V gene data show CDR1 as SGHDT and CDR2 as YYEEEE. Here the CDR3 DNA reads TGTGCCAGCAGTGCCGGGACGCGGAAAGAGACCCAGTACTTC. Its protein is CASSAGTRKETQYF.

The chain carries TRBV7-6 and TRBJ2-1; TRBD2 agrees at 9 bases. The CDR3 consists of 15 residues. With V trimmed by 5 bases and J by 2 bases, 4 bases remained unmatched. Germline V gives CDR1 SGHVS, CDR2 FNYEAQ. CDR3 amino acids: CASSRTSEAYNEQFF. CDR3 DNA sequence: TGTGCCAGCAGCCGGACTAGCGAAGCCTACAATGAGCAGTTCTTC.

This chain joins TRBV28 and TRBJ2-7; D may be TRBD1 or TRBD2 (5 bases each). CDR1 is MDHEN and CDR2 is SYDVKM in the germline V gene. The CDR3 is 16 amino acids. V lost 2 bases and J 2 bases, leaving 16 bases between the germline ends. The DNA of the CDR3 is TGTGCCAGCAGTTTAGAGGGGCCCAGGATAACCTACGAGCAGTACTTC. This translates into CASSLEGPRITYEQYF.

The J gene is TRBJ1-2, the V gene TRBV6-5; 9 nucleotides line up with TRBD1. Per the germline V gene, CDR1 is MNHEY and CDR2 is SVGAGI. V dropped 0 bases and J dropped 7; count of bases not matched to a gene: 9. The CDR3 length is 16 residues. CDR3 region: CASSYSIRDRDFGYTF. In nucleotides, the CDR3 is TGTGCCAGCAGTTACTCGATTAGGGACAGGGACTTTGGCTACACCTTC.